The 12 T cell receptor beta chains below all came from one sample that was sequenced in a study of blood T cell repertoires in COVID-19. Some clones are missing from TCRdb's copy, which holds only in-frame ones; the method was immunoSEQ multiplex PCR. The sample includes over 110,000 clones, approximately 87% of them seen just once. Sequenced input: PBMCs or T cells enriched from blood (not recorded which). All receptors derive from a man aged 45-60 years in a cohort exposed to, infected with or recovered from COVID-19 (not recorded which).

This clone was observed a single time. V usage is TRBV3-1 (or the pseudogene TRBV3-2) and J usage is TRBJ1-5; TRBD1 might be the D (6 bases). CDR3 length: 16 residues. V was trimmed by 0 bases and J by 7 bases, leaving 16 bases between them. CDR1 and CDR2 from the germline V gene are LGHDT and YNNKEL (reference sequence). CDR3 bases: TGTGCCAGCAGCCAAGATGGTCAGGGGTTCAAACAGCCCCAGCATTTT. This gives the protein CASSQDGQGFKQPQHF.

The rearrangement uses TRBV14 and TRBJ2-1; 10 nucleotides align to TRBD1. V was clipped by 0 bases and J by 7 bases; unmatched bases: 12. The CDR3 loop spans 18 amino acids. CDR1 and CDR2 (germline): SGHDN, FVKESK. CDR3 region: CASSQDPFGQGVSNEQFF. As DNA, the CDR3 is TGTGCCAGCAGCCAAGACCCCTTTGGACAGGGGGTCTCAAATGAGCAGTTCTTC. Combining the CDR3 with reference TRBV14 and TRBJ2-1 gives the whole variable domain EAGVTQFPSHSVIEKGQTVTLRCDPISGHDNLYWYRRVMGKEIKFLLHFVKESKQDESGMPNNRFLAERTGGTYSTLKVQPAELEDSGVYFCASSQDPFGQGVSNEQFFGPGTRLTVL.

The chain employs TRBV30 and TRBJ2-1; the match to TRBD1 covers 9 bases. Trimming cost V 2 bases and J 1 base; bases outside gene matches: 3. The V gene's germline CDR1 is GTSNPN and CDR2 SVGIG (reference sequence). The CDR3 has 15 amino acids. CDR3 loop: CAWSSGQGSYNEQFF. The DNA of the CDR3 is TGTGCCTGGAGTTCGGGACAGGGTTCCTACAATGAGCAGTTCTTC.

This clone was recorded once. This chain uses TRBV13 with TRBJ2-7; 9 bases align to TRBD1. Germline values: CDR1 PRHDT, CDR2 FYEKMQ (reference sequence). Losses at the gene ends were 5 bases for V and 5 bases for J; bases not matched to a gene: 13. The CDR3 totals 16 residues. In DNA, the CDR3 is TGTGCCAGCAGCCAACAAGGACAGGGGAGCTTCGACGAGCAGTACTTC. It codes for CASSQQGQGSFDEQYF.

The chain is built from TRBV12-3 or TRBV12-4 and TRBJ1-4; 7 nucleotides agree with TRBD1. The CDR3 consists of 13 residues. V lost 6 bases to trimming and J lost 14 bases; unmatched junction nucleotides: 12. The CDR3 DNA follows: TGTGCCAGCAGACCACAAACAGGGGATGAGCTGTTTTTT. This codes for CASRPQTGDELFF.

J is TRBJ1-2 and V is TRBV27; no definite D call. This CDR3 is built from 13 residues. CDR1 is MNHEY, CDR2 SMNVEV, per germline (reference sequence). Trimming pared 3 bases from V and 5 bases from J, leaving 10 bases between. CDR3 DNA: TGTGCCAGCAGTTTCTCTCGGACTTATGGCTACACCTTC. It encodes CASSFSRTYGYTF.

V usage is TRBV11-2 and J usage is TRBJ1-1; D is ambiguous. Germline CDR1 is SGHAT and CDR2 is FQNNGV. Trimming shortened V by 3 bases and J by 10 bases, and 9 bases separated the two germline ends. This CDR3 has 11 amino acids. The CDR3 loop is CASSFSRVAFF. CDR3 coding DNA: TGTGCCAGCAGCTTTTCCCGGGTAGCTTTCTTT.

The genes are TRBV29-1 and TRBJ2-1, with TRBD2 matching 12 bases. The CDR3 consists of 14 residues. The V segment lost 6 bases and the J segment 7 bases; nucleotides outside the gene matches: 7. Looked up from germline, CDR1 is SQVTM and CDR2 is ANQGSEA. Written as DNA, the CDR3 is TGCAGCGTGAAAAGACTAGCGGGAGTGAATGAGCAGTTCTTC. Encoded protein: CSVKRLAGVNEQFF.

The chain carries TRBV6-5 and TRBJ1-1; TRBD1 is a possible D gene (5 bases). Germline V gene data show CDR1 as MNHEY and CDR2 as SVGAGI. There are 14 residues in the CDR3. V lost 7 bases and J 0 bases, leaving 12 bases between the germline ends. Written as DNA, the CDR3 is TGTGCCAGCAATCGGGGGAACATGAACACTGAAGCTTTCTTT. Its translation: CASNRGNMNTEAFF.

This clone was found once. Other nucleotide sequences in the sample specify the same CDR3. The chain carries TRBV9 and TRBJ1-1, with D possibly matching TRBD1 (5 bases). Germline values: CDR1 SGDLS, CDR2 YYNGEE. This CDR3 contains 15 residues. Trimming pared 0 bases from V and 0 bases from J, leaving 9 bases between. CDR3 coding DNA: TGTGCCAGCAGCGTAGGGGCAGGGCTGAACACTGAAGCTTTCTTT. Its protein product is CASSVGAGLNTEAFF.

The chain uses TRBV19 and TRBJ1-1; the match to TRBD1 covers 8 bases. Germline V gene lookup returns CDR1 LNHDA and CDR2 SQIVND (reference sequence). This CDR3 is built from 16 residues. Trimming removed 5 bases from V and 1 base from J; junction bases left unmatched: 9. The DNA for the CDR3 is TGTGCCAGTAGTCCTAACTTTCAGGGGGCGAACACTGAAGCTTTCTTT. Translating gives CASSPNFQGANTEAFF.

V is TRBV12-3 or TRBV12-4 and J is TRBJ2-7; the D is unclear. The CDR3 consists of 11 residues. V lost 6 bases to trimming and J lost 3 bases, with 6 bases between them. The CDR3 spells CASSQIYEQYF. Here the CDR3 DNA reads TGTGCCAGCAGCCAAATCTACGAGCAGTACTTC.